Following are 6 T cell receptor beta chains from one sample sequenced in a study of response to subunit inactivated influenza vaccine. TCRdb analysed the RT-PCR reads with MiXCR anew, one entry per CDR3 protein. This table holds about 570,000 distinct CDR3 sequences, roughly 12% found once. The input for sequencing was PBMCs from blood, taken on the day of vaccination. All receptors come from a man aged 50 or older who received an inactivated influenza vaccine.

The table lists this clonotype with a few counts. The J gene is TRBJ2-1, the V gene TRBV28, with 9 bases fitting TRBD1. Germline loops: CDR1 MDHEN, CDR2 SYDVKM. The CDR3 consists of 13 residues. Germline trimming cut 6 bases from V and 10 bases from J; bases unmatched to any gene: 7. The CDR3 here is CASSTGTGTEQFF. CDR3 coding DNA: TGTGCCAGCAGCACCGGGACAGGGACGGAGCAGTTCTTC.

The chain joins TRBV7-9 to TRBJ2-7, with D possibly being TRBD1 or TRBD2 (6 bases each). The CDR3 has 14 residues. CDR1 is SEHNR, CDR2 FQNEAQ, per germline (reference sequence). Trimming pared 6 bases from V and 5 bases from J, leaving 17 bases between. CDR3 nucleotides: TGTGCCAGCAGTCGCGGGACAATGGTTAACGAGCAGTACTTC. Its protein product is CASSRGTMVNEQYF.

This clonotype was counted many times. This sequence joins TRBV20-1 and TRBJ2-7; no definite D call. There are 12 residues in the CDR3. The V gene's germline CDR1 is DFQATT and CDR2 SNEGSKA (reference sequence). V was shortened by 4 bases and J by 2 bases, with 9 bases between the two germline ends. The CDR3 nucleotides are TGCAGTGCTACTGACGGAACCTACGAGCAGTACTTC. It is translated as CSATDGTYEQYF.

The chain has TRBV6-4 and TRBJ1-4; D gene ambiguous. This CDR3 contains 12 residues. The V and J ends lost 7 bases and 5 bases respectively, with 8 bases between them. Looked up from germline, CDR1 is MRHNA and CDR2 is SNTAGT. Written as DNA, the CDR3 is TGTGCCAGCATAGGGATCAATGAAAAACTGTTTTTT. Encoded protein: CASIGINEKLFF.

Only a few counts were recorded for this clonotype. V is TRBV9 and J is TRBJ2-1; 9 positions match TRBD2. The CDR3 contains 13 residues. V lost 7 bases and J lost 3; bases outside the gene matches: 2. Germline assignment: CDR1 SGDLS and CDR2 YYNGEE. CDR3 in amino acids: CASSSGNYNEQFF. The CDR3 nucleotides are TGTGCCAGCTCTAGCGGGAACTACAATGAGCAGTTCTTC.

The chain couples TRBV5-5 to TRBJ2-7, with a possible D match to TRBD2 (6 bases). V dropped 7 bases and J dropped 4 bases, with 12 bases sitting between them. CDR3 length equals 12 residues. CDR1 is SGHKS, CDR2 YYEKEE, per germline (reference sequence). The CDR3 bases are TGTGCCAGCGGGGCGGCGGGATACGAGCAGTACTTC. It translates to CASGAAGYEQYF.